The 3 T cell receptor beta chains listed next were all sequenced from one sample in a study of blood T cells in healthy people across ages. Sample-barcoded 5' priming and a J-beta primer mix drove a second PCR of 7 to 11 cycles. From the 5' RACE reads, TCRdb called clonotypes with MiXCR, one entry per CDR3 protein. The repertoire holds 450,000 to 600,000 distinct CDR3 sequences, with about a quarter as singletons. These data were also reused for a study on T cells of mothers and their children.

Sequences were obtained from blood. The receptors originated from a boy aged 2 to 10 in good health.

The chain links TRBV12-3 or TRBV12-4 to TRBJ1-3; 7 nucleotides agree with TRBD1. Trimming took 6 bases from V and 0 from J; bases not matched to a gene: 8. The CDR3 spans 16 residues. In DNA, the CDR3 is TGTGCCAGCAGCCCTTGGGACAGCGTCTCTGGAAACACCATATATTTT. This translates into CASSPWDSVSGNTIYF.

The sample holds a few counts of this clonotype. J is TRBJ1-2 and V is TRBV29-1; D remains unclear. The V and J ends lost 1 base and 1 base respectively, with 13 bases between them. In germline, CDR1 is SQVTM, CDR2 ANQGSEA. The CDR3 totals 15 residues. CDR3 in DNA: TGCAGCGTTGAAGGACAACGCCAAAGTAACTATGGCTACACCTTC. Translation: CSVEGQRQSNYGYTF.

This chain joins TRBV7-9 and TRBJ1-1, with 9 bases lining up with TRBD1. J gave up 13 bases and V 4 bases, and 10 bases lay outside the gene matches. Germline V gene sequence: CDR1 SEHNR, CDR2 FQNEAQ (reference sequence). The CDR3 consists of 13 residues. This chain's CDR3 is CASSSTRDRAGFF. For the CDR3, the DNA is TGTGCCAGCAGCTCCACACGGGACAGGGCTGGTTTCTTT.